This paragraph covers one T cell receptor (beta chain) sequence. These data are taken from a study of blood T cell repertoires in COVID-19. Study as a whole: COVID-19 samples, acute and convalescent, were from the United States, Italy and Spain. PBMCs, B-cell-depleted T cells, or T cells provided the cDNA or gDNA that made up the material.

Participants' reported clinical history set cohort assignment. Germline lookup yields CDR1 SGHNT and CDR2 YENEEA. V dropped 2 bases and J dropped 6; count of bases not matched to a gene: 3. The CDR3 is 13 amino acids. Study processing details: Quantification of nucleated cells was approximated via reference gene primer amplification. Repertoires were generated with immunoSEQ multiplex PCR, while TCRdb's copy carries only in-frame clones and drops some. V and J calls and clone size are as listed in that table; D and trimming were resolved from the DNA. The sample yields roughly 200,000 clones, 85% seen once.

V gene TRBV11-3 combines with J gene TRBJ2-7; 8 bases line up with TRBD2. The sequence came from a man aged 35 to 55 who had recovered from COVID-19. The sequenced sample was PBMCs or T cells enriched from blood (not recorded which). The CDR3 coding sequence is TGTGCCAGCAGCTTAAGCGGGAGTCCCGAGCAGTACTTC. This codes for CASSLSGSPEQYF.